This T cell receptor beta chain was obtained from a study of spatial heterogeneity in lung cancer. Whole-study context: Detection consistently yielded more beta chains than alpha chains.

Germline V lookup: CDR1 SGHTA, CDR2 FQGNSA. The CDR3 has 14 residues. V gave up 2 bases and J gave up 5 bases; unmatched junction bases: 0. Time point in this sample: sample taken at primary tumor resection. Samples were donated by 72 untreated early-stage non-small cell lung cancer patients. TCRs were sequenced from unsorted whole RNA of tumor, nontumor lung or PBMC. TCRdb re-analysed the 5' RACE reads in MiXCR, keeping a single row per CDR3 protein. This sample carries some 55,000 distinct CDR3 sequences, nearly 6.5% of them seen once, and the ten largest clones take roughly 14%. This clonotype was counted a few times.

This material consisted of PBMCs, taken at surgery. The clonotype was recovered from a female donor with early-stage non-small cell lung cancer. J is TRBJ2-1 and V is TRBV7-2, with 10 bases that match TRBD2. CDR3 loop: CASSLTSGNNEQFF. In DNA, the CDR3 is TGTGCCAGCAGCTTAACTAGCGGGAACAATGAGCAGTTCTTC.